The next 20 T cell receptor beta chains were all read from a single sample in a study of beta chain features in type 1 diabetes. Study-wide findings and caveats: People with Type 1 diabetes carried modestly yet significantly shorter TCRB CDR3s in all four CD4+ subsets.

Antigens for these TCRs are unknown. What was sequenced were expressed TCRB transcripts, since all of the isolated RNA had been reverse transcribed. Here immunoSEQ multiplex PCR was the method, and the copy in TCRdb shows in-frame clones only, minus some. The sample includes over 650,000 clones, more than 13% seen only once; the top ten take 0.04%. The sample consisted of naive CD4+ T cells from blood. The receptors shown here come from a man younger than 30 with type 1 diabetes.

This clone has just a few counts. The J gene is TRBJ2-7, the V gene TRBV27, with unresolved D. This CDR3 spans 11 amino acids. The V end was cut by 4 bases, the J end by 7 bases, with 8 bases between. The germline V gene encodes CDR1 MNHEY and CDR2 SMNVEV (reference sequence). The CDR3 region is CASSSAAEQYF. As DNA, the CDR3 is TGTGCCAGCAGTTCCGCCGCGGAGCAGTACTTC.

V is TRBV7-2 and J is TRBJ1-5; D may be TRBD1 (5 bases). CDR3 length equals 15 residues. Between the trimmed V and J ends, which lost 4 bases and 0 bases, there was a span of 10 bases. CDR1 is SGHTA and CDR2 is FQGNSA in the germline V gene. CDR3 bases: TGTGCCAGCAGCTGGACGGGGGATAGCAATCAGCCCCAGCATTTT. Translation: CASSWTGDSNQPQHF. Filled out from reference TRBV7-2 and TRBJ1-5, the complete variable domain reads GAGVSQSPSNKVTEKGKDVELRCDPISGHTALYWYRQSLGQGLEFLIYFQGNSAPDKSGLPSDRFSAERTGGSVSTLTIQRTQQEDSAVYLCASSWTGDSNQPQHFGDGTRLSIL.

This sequence joins TRBV30 and TRBJ1-2, with a weak D call TRBD1 (5 bases). The CDR3 sequence is 12 residues long. Germline V gene lookup returns CDR1 GTSNPN and CDR2 SVGIG (reference sequence). Deletions cut 4 bases from V and 4 bases from J, with 10 bases between. The CDR3 nucleotides are TGTGCCTGGACCGGGGGTGGCTATGGCTACACCTTC. Residues: CAWTGGGYGYTF.

The sample holds a few counts of this clone. The rearrangement links TRBV9 to TRBJ2-7, with D perhaps matching TRBD2 (6 bases). This CDR3 is 13 amino acids long. CDR1 is SGDLS and CDR2 is YYNGEE in the germline V gene. Trimming shortened V by 4 bases and J by 5 bases, and 13 bases separated the two germline ends. The CDR3 nucleotides read TGTGCCAGCAGCCACAAGGAGGGCCACGAGCAGTACTTC. This encodes CASSHKEGHEQYF. The full variable domain, in which reference TRBV9 and TRBJ2-7 provide the parts outside the CDR3, is DSGVTQTPKHLITATGQRVTLRCSPRSGDLSVYWYQQSLDQGLQFLIQYYNGEERAKGNILERFSAQQFPDLHSELNLSSLELGDSALYFCASSHKEGHEQYFGPGTRLTVT.

This chain joins TRBV25-1 and TRBJ2-7, with D unclear. Germline V gene data show CDR1 as MGHDK and CDR2 as SYGVNS. The V and J ends lost 6 bases and 1 base respectively, with 7 bases between them. The CDR3 contains 12 residues. The CDR3 DNA follows: TGTGCCAGCAGACACTTATCCTACGAGCAGTACTTC. This codes for CASRHLSYEQYF.

The chain couples TRBV4-1 to TRBJ2-4; D is uncertain. Germline values: CDR1 MGHRA, CDR2 YSYEKL. Between the trimmed V and J ends, which lost 3 bases and 3 bases, there was a span of 18 bases. There are 17 residues in the CDR3. The CDR3 DNA reads TGCGCCAGCAGCCAGCCAACCATTGGGGTAGTCAAAAACATTCAGTACTTC. Translating it yields CASSQPTIGVVKNIQYF.

This clone came up a few times. V and J are TRBV4-1 and TRBJ2-1; D is unresolved. The CDR3 contains 17 residues. Germline assignment: CDR1 MGHRA and CDR2 YSYEKL. Trimming pared 0 bases from V and 2 bases from J, leaving 14 bases between. CDR3 nucleotides: TGCGCCAGCAGCCAAGATGCAACAAGGAGCCCCTACAATGAGCAGTTCTTC. As protein: CASSQDATRSPYNEQFF.

In DNA, the CDR3 is TGTGCCAGCACGTCTCGGGACAGATACAATGAGCAGTTCTTC. It specifies CASTSRDRYNEQFF. The chain employs TRBV5-4 and TRBJ2-1, with 7 bases that match TRBD1. CDR1 and CDR2 from the germline V gene are SGHNT and YYREEE (reference sequence). The CDR3 runs to 14 residues. J lost 4 bases, V lost 6 bases, and 7 bases had no gene match.

This clone was detected only a few times. The rearrangement joins TRBV28 to TRBJ1-3; D gene uncertain. There are 14 residues in the CDR3. Germline lookup yields CDR1 MDHEN and CDR2 SYDVKM. V was cut by 5 bases and J by 7 bases, with 15 bases left in between. The DNA for the CDR3 is TGTGCCAGCAGTCCGGCGGGCCTCCTGAACACCATATATTTT. Protein product: CASSPAGLLNTIYF.

This clone was seen only a few times. The chain combines TRBV4-2 with TRBJ1-3; D ambiguous. Germline V gene sequence: CDR1 LGHNA, CDR2 YNFKEQ. Trimming took off 0 bases at V and 4 bases at J, with 7 bases between the two ends. This CDR3 spans 14 amino acids. The DNA of the CDR3 is TGTGCCAGCAGCCAAGAGGGTACGGGAAACACCATATATTTT. It is translated as CASSQEGTGNTIYF.

This chain connects TRBV19 to TRBJ1-2, with TRBD1 matching over 8 bases. V gave up 3 bases and J gave up 5 bases; unmatched junction bases: 2. Germline lookup yields CDR1 LNHDA and CDR2 SQIVND (reference sequence). This CDR3 has 13 amino acids. The CDR3 spells CASSIRQGYGYTF. Written as DNA, the CDR3 is TGTGCCAGTAGTATCCGACAGGGGTATGGCTACACCTTC. The whole variable domain, remainder taken from reference TRBV19 and TRBJ1-2, is DGGITQSPKYLFRKEGQNVTLSCEQNLNHDAMYWYRQDPGQGLRLIYYSQIVNDFQKGDIAEGYSVSREKKESFPLTVTSAQKNPTAFYLCASSIRQGYGYTFGSGTRLTVV.

This clone appeared a few times. The chain joins TRBV30 to TRBJ2-1; 9 bases agree with TRBD1. The V gene end was trimmed by 2 bases and the J gene end by 1 base; junction bases not matched to a gene: 3. Germline CDR1 is GTSNPN and CDR2 is SVGIG (reference sequence). The CDR3 spans 15 residues. The CDR3 here is CAWSHGTGSYNEQFF. The CDR3 DNA reads TGTGCCTGGAGTCATGGGACAGGGTCCTACAATGAGCAGTTCTTC.

This clone was detected only a few times. This chain joins TRBV30 and TRBJ1-1, with 8 positions matching TRBD1. After removal of 8 bases from V and 3 bases from J, the junction contained 11 bases not matched to a gene. The CDR3 spans 14 residues. Germline values: CDR1 GTSNPN, CDR2 SVGIG (reference sequence). CDR3 bases: TGTGCCGGCAGGGGGCAGGGGTGGGACACTGAAGCTTTCTTT. Translated: CAGRGQGWDTEAFF.

This clone was counted a few times. The V call is TRBV28, the J call TRBJ2-1; 11 bases map to TRBD2. V lost 5 bases to trimming and J lost 5 bases; unmatched junction nucleotides: 5. The CDR3 has 15 amino acids. Per germline, CDR1 MDHEN and CDR2 SYDVKM. In nucleotides, the CDR3 is TGTGCCAGCAGTCGCGGGACTAGCGGTCACAATGAGCAGTTCTTC. Translation: CASSRGTSGHNEQFF.

This clone was recorded a few times. The rearrangement uses TRBV7-2 and TRBJ2-3; D gene unclear. Germline V gene sequence: CDR1 SGHTA, CDR2 FQGNSA. The V gene lost 5 bases and the J gene lost 2 bases, with 11 bases spanning the gap. The CDR3 is made up of 14 amino acids. DNA of the CDR3: TGTGCCAGCAGCGCCGGGTCTCACACAGATACGCAGTATTTT. Encoded protein: CASSAGSHTDTQYF.

The chain combines TRBV7-2 with TRBJ2-5; 7 bases are shared with TRBD1. The V gene's germline CDR1 is SGHTA and CDR2 FQGNSA. Trimming at V came to 6 bases and at J to 2 bases, leaving 3 bases not matched to a gene. This CDR3 contains 13 residues. CDR3 residues: CASRTGSQETQYF. DNA for the CDR3: TGTGCCAGCAGGACAGGGTCTCAAGAGACCCAGTACTTC.

The chain uses TRBV18 and TRBJ2-3, with D possibly TRBD1 on 5 matching bases. V was clipped by 4 bases and J by 1 base, with 9 bases between them. This CDR3 is built from 14 residues. The germline CDR1 and CDR2 sequences are KGHSH and LQKENI. The CDR3 reads CASSLGLGTDTQYF. The CDR3, as DNA: TGTGCCAGCTCACTGGGGCTTGGCACAGATACGCAGTATTTT. Full variable domain (rest looked up from reference TRBV18 and TRBJ2-3): NAGVMQNPRHLVRRRGQEARLRCSPMKGHSHVYWYRQLPEEGLKFMVYLQKENIIDESGMPKERFSAEFPKEGPSILRIQQVVRGDSAAYFCASSLGLGTDTQYFGPGTRLTVL.

This rearrangement joins TRBV30 to TRBJ1-2; D uncertain. Germline V gene lookup returns CDR1 GTSNPN and CDR2 SVGIG (reference sequence). The CDR3 has 12 residues. V shed 5 bases and J shed 8 bases, with 15 bases lying between them. CDR3 sequence reads: CAWVRGESGYTF. CDR3 coding DNA: TGTGCCTGGGTCCGCGGGGAGTCGGGCTACACCTTC.

In this sample, this clone turned up a few times. The J gene is TRBJ2-7, the V gene TRBV7-6; a possible D gene is TRBD1 (5 bases). V dropped 2 bases and J dropped 1 base, with 12 bases sitting between them. This CDR3 spans 15 amino acids. Germline V gene data show CDR1 as SGHVS and CDR2 as FNYEAQ. CDR3 nucleotides: TGTGCCAGCAGCTTAACAGGTGACCTATCCTACGAGCAGTACTTC. Translating gives CASSLTGDLSYEQYF.

Here the CDR3 reads CSVEFIGVSQFF. In DNA form, the CDR3 reads TGCAGCGTTGAATTCATCGGGGTCTCGCAGTTCTTC. The chain is built from TRBV29-1 and TRBJ2-1; maybe TRBD2 (5 bases). Germline V gene lookup returns CDR1 SQVTM and CDR2 ANQGSEA. The V end lost 2 bases, the J end lost 12 bases, and 14 bases lay between the germline ends. This CDR3 has 12 amino acids.